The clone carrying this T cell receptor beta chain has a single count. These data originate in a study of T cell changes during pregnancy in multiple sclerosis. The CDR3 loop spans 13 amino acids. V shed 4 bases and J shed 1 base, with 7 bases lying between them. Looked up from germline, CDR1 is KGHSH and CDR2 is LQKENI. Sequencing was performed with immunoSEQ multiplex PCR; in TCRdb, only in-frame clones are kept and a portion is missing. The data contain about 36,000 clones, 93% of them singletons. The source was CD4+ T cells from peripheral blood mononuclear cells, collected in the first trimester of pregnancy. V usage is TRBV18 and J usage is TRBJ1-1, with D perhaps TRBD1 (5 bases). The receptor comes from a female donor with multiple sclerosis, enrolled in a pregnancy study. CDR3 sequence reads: CASSRTGNTEAFF. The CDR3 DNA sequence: TGTGCCAGCTCACGTACAGGGAACACTGAAGCTTTCTTT.